This T cell receptor beta chain is from a study of OX40 agonist ivuxolimab in advanced cancers. With regard to the full study: Ivuxolimab was a fully human IgG2 agonistic monoclonal antibody targeting the costimulatory receptor OX40 (CD134). Intravenous ivuxolimab was administered to patients every 2 weeks at six dose levels: 0.01, 0.1, 0.3, 1.5, 3 and 10 mg/kg. Of the roughly 54 dose-escalation patients, hepatocellular carcinoma was present in around 20, melanoma in approximately 15, renal cell carcinoma in 9 and head and neck cancer in 9. In the dose-escalation cohort, roughly 80% of patients were male, and the mean age was approximately 64 years, with a range of about 23 to 80. Patients were allowed to have had prior anti-PD-1, anti-PD-L1 or anti-CTLA-4 therapy, and approximately 40% of the dose-escalation patients had been treated with checkpoint inhibitors. Partial responses occurred in three dose-escalation patients, of whom one had hepatocellular carcinoma and two had cutaneous melanoma. The purpose of peripheral TCRbeta sequencing was to test whether ivuxolimab changed TCR sequence diversity and led to clonal T-cell expansion. The paper covers the monotherapy dose-escalation part of the phase I ivuxolimab trial, which included N = 52 patients. On the study overall, not on this receptor specifically: Partial responders in the 0.1-3.0 mg/kg groups had among the lowest normalized peripheral clonal expansion, especially among CD8+ T cells. On average, CD8+ T cells showed more expanded clones than CD4+ T cells after ivuxolimab. At doses of 0.1 to 3.0 mg/kg, clonal expansion of both CD4+ and CD8+ blood T cells was observed from baseline to week 6. Low levels of normalized T-cell clonal expansion were also seen in some nonresponding patients. Antigen specificity was not determined for the clonally expanded peripheral T cells.

With respect to this clone: It has no known antigen specificity. No base quality values were provided; no much bigger clone lies one nucleotide off.

For sequencing of the TCRbeta CDR3 region, genomic DNA was extracted from the sorted cells. The immunoSEQ Assay was used to sequence the TCRbeta CDR3 regions. TCRdb limited this immuneACCESS table to in-frame rearrangements with V and J called. A share of clones is missing; checked studies link under half to unresolved V genes, and the rest is unexplained. Recorded for this sample are 70,000 or so clones; around 91% of them occurred a single time. In total, the top ten clones hold around 0.92% of the sample. Patients with a history of autoimmune disease or receiving systemic immunosuppression were excluded from the trial. Peripheral blood for TCR sequencing was collected from all dose cohorts at baseline, on cycle 4 day 1, and on cycle 7 day 1. Samples came from an open-label, multicenter, first-in-human phase I dose-escalation trial of ivuxolimab. Adults with locally advanced or metastatic melanoma, renal cell carcinoma, hepatocellular carcinoma or head and neck squamous cell carcinoma were enrolled in the trial. CD4+ and CD8+ T cells were sorted separately from peripheral blood before TCR sequencing.

The trim is 1 base for V and 6 bases for J, with a gap of 4 bases between the germline ends. The CDR3 runs 11 amino acids, cysteine and phenylalanine included. The sequence is cut down to CDR3 DNA, 33 bases in frame from base 1. Via the germline V gene, CDR1 is SGHAT and CDR2 FQNNGV. The TCR was taken from an adult with an advanced solid tumor such as melanoma, head and neck, liver or kidney cancer. The sample here was CD4+ or CD8+ T cells sorted from blood, taken in a trial of the OX40 agonist ivuxolimab. The V and J genes are TRBV11-2 and TRBJ2-7, with the D segment identity uncertain. The bases are TGTGCCAGCAGCTTAGCGATCGAGCAGTACTTC. Its protein reads: CASSLAIEQYF.